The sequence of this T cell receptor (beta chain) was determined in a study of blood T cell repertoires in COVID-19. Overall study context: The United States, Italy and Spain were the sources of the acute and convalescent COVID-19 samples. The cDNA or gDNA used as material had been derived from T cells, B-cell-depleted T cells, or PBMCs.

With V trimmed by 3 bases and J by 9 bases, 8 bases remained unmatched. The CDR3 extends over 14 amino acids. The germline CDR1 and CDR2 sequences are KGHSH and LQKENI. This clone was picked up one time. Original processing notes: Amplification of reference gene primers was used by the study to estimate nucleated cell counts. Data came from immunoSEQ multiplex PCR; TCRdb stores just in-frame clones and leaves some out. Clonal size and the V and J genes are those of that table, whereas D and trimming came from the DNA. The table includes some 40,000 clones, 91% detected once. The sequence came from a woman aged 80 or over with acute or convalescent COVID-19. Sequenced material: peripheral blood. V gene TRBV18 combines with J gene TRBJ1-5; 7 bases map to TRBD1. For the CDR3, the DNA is TGTGCCAGCTCACCCTCACAACAGGGGTGGCCCCAGCATTTT. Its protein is CASSPSQQGWPQHF. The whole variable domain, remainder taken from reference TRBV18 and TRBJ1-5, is NAGVMQNPRHLVRRRGQEARLRCSPMKGHSHVYWYRQLPEEGLKFMVYLQKENIIDESGMPKERFSAEFPKEGPSILRIQQVVRGDSAAYFCASSPSQQGWPQHFGDGTRLSIL.